Described below is a single TCR beta chain sequence and its context. This entry comes from a study of blood T cell repertoires in COVID-19. Study information: T cells, B-cell-depleted T cells, or PBMCs provided the cDNA or gDNA that served as material.

Original handling: Estimation of nucleated cell counts relied on the amplification of reference gene primers. Method: immunoSEQ multiplex PCR; TCRdb's copy keeps in-frame clones and lacks some. The V and J calls and the clone size are those of that table, but D and trimming were determined from the DNA. Of 90,000 to 130,000 clones listed, approximately 82% are singletons. This CDR3 contains 14 residues. Unmatched junction bases numbered 6, after V lost 5 bases and J lost 4 bases. The germline V gene encodes CDR1 SEHNR and CDR2 FQNEAQ (reference sequence). This sequence was found in a woman older than 75 with acute or convalescent COVID-19. The chain is built from TRBV7-9 and TRBJ1-2; TRBD1 matches at 8 bases. The sample taken for sequencing was peripheral blood. DNA for the CDR3: TGTGCCAGCAGCAGGCGACAGGGGCCCTATGGCTACACCTTC. This sequence encodes CASSRRQGPYGYTF.